These 26 T cell receptor beta chains were all obtained from the same sample, sequenced in a study of blood T cell repertoires in COVID-19. Profiled with immunoSEQ multiplex PCR; TCRdb holds only in-frame clones, not every one. The sample lists more than 150,000 clones, 70% to 80% seen once, with approximately 15% in the top ten. The sequenced material came from peripheral blood. The source is a man aged 50 to 60 who had recovered from COVID-19.

To note about this clone: The junction and the germline gene differ at one end; a read error may be behind it. The rearrangement uses TRBV4-1 and TRBJ2-3, with a weak D call TRBD1 (5 bases). The CDR3 contains 15 residues. Germline V CDR1 and CDR2: MGHRA, YSYEKL. The CDR3 coding sequence is TGCGCCAGCAGCAAAGACAGAACATTCACAGATACGCAGTATTTT. Translated, it gives CASSKDRTFTDTQYF.

This clone has a single count. V usage is TRBV7-9 and J usage is TRBJ2-3, with D unresolved. Per germline, CDR1 SEHNR and CDR2 FQNEAQ (reference sequence). The germline V and J ends were trimmed by 5 bases and 2 bases, with 8 bases remaining between them. There are 13 residues in the CDR3. The CDR3 loop is CASSPHFTDTQYF. As DNA, the CDR3 is TGTGCCAGCAGCCCCCATTTCACAGATACGCAGTATTTT.

This chain connects TRBV7-8 to TRBJ1-1; 10 nucleotides align to TRBD1. The CDR3 covers 16 residues. From germline, CDR1 is SGHVS and CDR2 FQNEAQ. After removal of 5 bases from V and 4 bases from J, the junction contained 10 bases not matched to a gene. The CDR3 DNA reads TGTGCCAGCAGCCAAATGTTCCGGGACAGGGGCACTGAAGCTTTCTTT. It specifies CASSQMFRDRGTEAFF.

J is TRBJ2-1 and V is TRBV5-1; no firm D call. Per germline, CDR1 SGHRS and CDR2 YFSETQ. Trimming stripped 0 bases from V and 7 bases from J, with 8 bases between. The CDR3 sequence is 13 residues long. The chain's CDR3 is CASSLAVGNEQFF. The CDR3, as DNA: TGCGCCAGCAGCTTGGCAGTCGGGAATGAGCAGTTCTTC.

CDR3 nucleotides: TGTGCCAGCAGTGAGCGGGACAGGACGCGGACTTTCTTT. Translated: CASSERDRTRTFF. The rearrangement uses TRBV25-1 and TRBJ1-1; the match to TRBD1 covers 8 bases. The CDR3 loop spans 13 amino acids. Germline V gene lookup returns CDR1 MGHDK and CDR2 SYGVNS. Trimming removed 3 bases from V and 12 bases from J; junction bases left unmatched: 9.

The rearrangement uses TRBV7-7 and TRBJ1-5; weak D call: TRBD1 (5 bases). The CDR3 is made up of 13 amino acids. Per germline, CDR1 SSHAT and CDR2 FNYEAQ (reference sequence). The ends were cut back, 4 bases at V and 4 bases at J, with 8 bases in the middle. In DNA, the CDR3 is TGTGCCAGCAGCTCAGACAGAAATCAGCCCCAGCATTTT. Translated: CASSSDRNQPQHF.

The chain has TRBV20-1 and TRBJ1-2, with no clear D. There are 11 residues in the CDR3. V dropped 6 bases and J dropped 13 bases, with 18 bases sitting between them. The germline CDR1 and CDR2 sequences are DFQATT and SNEGSKA (reference sequence). The CDR3 protein is CSAQTGRGVTF. The CDR3 DNA sequence: TGCAGTGCCCAGACCGGACGCGGGGTCACCTTC.

The rearrangement links TRBV3-1 (or the pseudogene TRBV3-2) to TRBJ2-3, with TRBD2 identical over 7 bases. Per germline, CDR1 LGHDT and CDR2 YNNKEL (reference sequence). The CDR3 extends over 14 amino acids. With 5 bases clipped from V and 8 bases from J, the junction kept 10 bases outside the gene matches. The DNA for the CDR3 is TGTGCCAGCAGCTTACAGCTAGCGGTAGCTACGCAGTATTTT. Protein: CASSLQLAVATQYF.

The chain recombines TRBV7-2 with TRBJ1-2; 9 bases are a match to TRBD1. With V trimmed by 5 bases and J by 7 bases, 5 bases remained unmatched. CDR1 and CDR2 from the germline V gene are SGHTA and FQGNSA. CDR3 length: 13 residues. The CDR3: CASSLGQGGGYTF. In DNA form, the CDR3 reads TGTGCCAGCAGCCTGGGACAGGGAGGTGGCTACACCTTC. Full variable domain (remainder filled in from reference TRBV7-2 and TRBJ1-2): GAGVSQSPSNKVTEKGKDVELRCDPISGHTALYWYRQSLGQGLEFLIYFQGNSAPDKSGLPSDRFSAERTGGSVSTLTIQRTQQEDSAVYLCASSLGQGGGYTFGSGTRLTVV.

This clone appeared a few times. This chain links TRBV3-1 (or the pseudogene TRBV3-2) with TRBJ1-2; 8 bases line up with TRBD1. Germline V gene lookup returns CDR1 LGHDT and CDR2 YNNKEL (reference sequence). CDR3 length: 13 amino acids. V dropped 4 bases and J dropped 8; count of bases not matched to a gene: 6. CDR3 in amino acids: CASSLDRGRGYTF. CDR3 nucleotides: TGTGCCAGCAGCCTTGACAGGGGTCGAGGCTACACCTTC.

The CDR3 here is CAWSIGGRNEQYF. The CDR3 nucleotides read TGTGCCTGGAGTATTGGCGGGAGGAACGAGCAGTACTTC. This chain joins TRBV30 and TRBJ2-7; 8 bases agree with TRBD2. This CDR3 has 13 amino acids. Per the germline V gene, CDR1 is GTSNPN and CDR2 is SVGIG (reference sequence). V lost 2 bases and J lost 5; bases outside the gene matches: 5.

The CDR3 nucleotides read TGTGCCAGCAGTTTTCAAACAGGGTACGAGCAGTACTTC. This sequence encodes CASSFQTGYEQYF. This sequence joins TRBV6-6 and TRBJ2-7, with D perhaps matching TRBD1 (6 bases). Germline assignment: CDR1 MNHNY and CDR2 SVGAGI (reference sequence). The CDR3 contains 13 residues. Trimming stripped 4 bases from V and 4 bases from J, with 11 bases between.

This clone was observed once. This chain uses TRBV7-9 with TRBJ1-4; D is undetermined. The CDR3 is made up of 15 amino acids. Germline-derived CDR1 and CDR2 are SEHNR and FQNEAQ (reference sequence). V lost 4 bases and J 7 bases, leaving 16 bases between the germline ends. The DNA for the CDR3 is TGTGCCAGCAGCTCCTTTGGTGACATAACTGAAAAACTGTTTTTT. This gives the protein CASSSFGDITEKLFF. Full variable domain (remainder filled in from reference TRBV7-9 and TRBJ1-4): DTGVSQNPRHKITKRGQNVTFRCDPISEHNRLYWYRQTLGQGPEFLTYFQNEAQLEKSRLLSDRFSAERPKGSFSTLEIQRTEQGDSAMYLCASSSFGDITEKLFFGSGTQLSVL.

This chain uses TRBV28 with TRBJ1-4; D is unresolved. The CDR3 loop spans 13 amino acids. Germline loops: CDR1 MDHEN, CDR2 SYDVKM. V gave up 3 bases and J gave up 2 bases, with 4 bases separating them. Here the CDR3 reads CASSFSTNEKLFF. As DNA, the CDR3 is TGTGCCAGCAGTTTCTCGACTAATGAAAAACTGTTTTTT.

The chain has TRBV25-1 and TRBJ2-7, with D possibly being TRBD2 (6 bases). The CDR3 consists of 13 residues. The V and J ends lost 8 bases and 1 base respectively, with 12 bases between them. CDR1 and CDR2 (germline): MGHDK, SYGVNS. The chain's CDR3 is CASRPRGSYEQYF. CDR3 sequence (DNA): TGTGCCAGCCGGCCTCGGGGGTCCTACGAGCAGTACTTC.

This chain uses TRBV3-1 (or the pseudogene TRBV3-2) with TRBJ1-2; tentatively, D is TRBD1 (5 bases). The CDR3 covers 14 residues. Trimming shortened V by 4 bases and J by 4 bases, and 13 bases separated the two germline ends. CDR1 is LGHDT and CDR2 is YNNKEL in the germline V gene (reference sequence). The CDR3 DNA is TGTGCCAGCAGCCCCGGGGACTTACCCTATGGCTACACCTTC. Protein: CASSPGDLPYGYTF.

This clone is a singleton in its sample. The gene calls are TRBV21-1 and TRBJ2-4; TRBD2 was called by the table and not checked on the DNA. TRBV21-1 is assigned pseudogene status. The CDR3 consists of 16 residues. The DNA for the CDR3 is TGTGCCAGCAGTCAAGAGGGAGGGCTAGCCAAAAACATTCAGTACTTC. This codes for CASSQEGGLAKNIQYF.

The rearrangement uses TRBV28 and TRBJ2-1; weak D call: TRBD1 (6 bases). Trimming stripped 0 bases from V and 7 bases from J, with 10 bases between. Germline V gene sequence: CDR1 MDHEN, CDR2 SYDVKM. This CDR3 is 14 amino acids long. In nucleotides, the CDR3 is TGTGCCAGCAGTTTATGGCAGGGGCGAAATGAGCAGTTCTTC. Protein product: CASSLWQGRNEQFF.

This rearrangement joins TRBV7-6 to TRBJ2-7; possibly TRBD1 for D (6 bases). The germline V gene encodes CDR1 SGHVS and CDR2 FNYEAQ. Trimming shortened V by 1 base and J by 3 bases, and 13 bases separated the two germline ends. The CDR3 length is 15 residues. CDR3 DNA: TGTGCCAGCAGCTTAGATCAGGGGCCCATCTACGAGCAGTACTTC. It is translated as CASSLDQGPIYEQYF.

This chain uses TRBV7-2 with TRBJ2-5, with 8 bases identical to TRBD1. V was clipped by 5 bases and J by 5 bases; unmatched bases: 16. Per germline, CDR1 SGHTA and CDR2 FQGNSA. This CDR3 is 17 amino acids long. The CDR3 bases are TGTGCCAGCAGCCCCCATGGGCCGGGACAGGTGGTGGAGACCCAGTACTTC. It translates to CASSPHGPGQVVETQYF. Together with reference TRBV7-2 and TRBJ2-5, the CDR3 gives the full variable domain: GAGVSQSPSNKVTEKGKDVELRCDPISGHTALYWYRQSLGQGLEFLIYFQGNSAPDKSGLPSDRFSAERTGGSVSTLTIQRTQQEDSAVYLCASSPHGPGQVVETQYFGPGTRLLVL.

This clone has only a few counts. The chain uses TRBV3-1 (or the pseudogene TRBV3-2) and TRBJ1-2, with D perhaps matching TRBD1 (6 bases). V was pared by 4 bases and J by 4 bases, with 13 bases between. The CDR3 spans 14 residues. Germline CDR1 LGHDT, CDR2 YNNKEL (reference sequence). The CDR3 region has the DNA TGTGCCAGCAGCCTTTACGCAGGGGTCTATGGCTACACCTTC. It specifies CASSLYAGVYGYTF.

The J gene is TRBJ2-7, the V gene TRBV30; possible D gene TRBD2, 6 bases. Between the trimmed V and J ends, which lost 0 bases and 5 bases, there was a span of 14 bases. The CDR3 is made up of 14 amino acids. Germline-derived CDR1 and CDR2 are GTSNPN and SVGIG (reference sequence). For the CDR3, the DNA is TGTGCCTGGAGTGTACCGGCGGGATTCAACGAGCAGTACTTC. It translates to CAWSVPAGFNEQYF.

The chain joins TRBV12-3 or TRBV12-4 to TRBJ2-1; weak D call: TRBD2 (6 bases). V shed 4 bases and J shed 7 bases, with 11 bases lying between them. The CDR3 has 13 amino acids. CDR3 sequence reads: CASSYPGENEQFF. CDR3 sequence (DNA): TGTGCCAGCAGTTATCCGGGAGAGAATGAGCAGTTCTTC.

The chain carries TRBV7-3 and TRBJ1-6; D not certain. The CDR3 loop spans 15 amino acids. Germline values: CDR1 SGHTA, CDR2 FQGTGA. With 4 bases removed from V and 7 bases from J, the gap between germline ends came to 14 bases. In DNA form, the CDR3 reads TGTGCCAGCAGCTCATCACCGACGGAGAATTCACCCCTCCACTTT. Translating gives CASSSSPTENSPLHF.

The rearrangement uses TRBV30 and TRBJ2-5; TRBD1 matches at 11 bases. This CDR3 comprises 12 residues. Looked up from germline, CDR1 is GTSNPN and CDR2 is SVGIG (reference sequence). J lost 5 bases, V lost 6 bases, and 2 bases had no gene match. CDR3 region: CACRDRGETQYF. CDR3 DNA sequence: TGTGCCTGTAGGGACAGGGGGGAGACCCAGTACTTC.

The chain uses TRBV2 and TRBJ2-7, with 7 bases aligning to TRBD1. This CDR3 has 13 amino acids. Germline CDR1 reads SNHLY; CDR2 reads FYNNEI. J lost 1 base, V lost 9 bases, and 6 bases had no gene match. DNA of the CDR3: TGTGCCAGGGGGAGACAGGGATCCTACGAGCAGTACTTC. Protein: CARGRQGSYEQYF.